This T cell receptor beta chain was sequenced for a study of human T cells and chemical hapten exposure. Across the whole study: Minor volume differences among pooled libraries chiefly drove per-sample TCR yield variation.

The sample's time point: patch test 1, 2 weeks after DPC sensitization. Treatment of the sample: therapeutic diphenylcyclopropenone sensitization with weekly scalp DPC. At every patch-test visit, blood was drawn before the patch test was applied. A few counts support this clonotype. Individual cDNA molecules (in the library) carried attached unique molecular identifiers. TCRdb used MiXCR to reprocess the RACE reads, holding one entry per CDR3 protein. Among roughly 190,000 distinct CDR3 sequences, approximately 20% were seen once, and the ten largest hold 6.7%. V lost 2 bases, J lost 3 bases, and 3 bases stayed unmatched. The CDR3 covers 16 residues. Per germline, CDR1 SGHVS and CDR2 FQNEAQ.

This TCR was recovered from a woman in her forties or fifties with alopecia areata. Some clones in this sample may be carry-over from other donors' samples. The sample consisted of whole blood, taken in connection with sensitization to the hapten diphenylcyclopropenone (DPC). The chain joins TRBV7-8 to TRBJ2-5; 13 bases line up with TRBD2. The CDR3 DNA reads TGTGCCAGCAGCTTAACCACTAGCGGGAGGGAAGAGACCCAGTACTTC. Its translation is CASSLTTSGREETQYF.